The entry below gives a single T cell receptor beta chain sequence along with its context. The CDR3 loop spans 14 amino acids. The germline V gene has CDR1 SGHNT and CDR2 YYREEE (reference sequence). The J segment lost 7 bases and the V segment lost 4 bases, leaving 8 bases of the junction unmatched. These data are taken from a study of PD-1 and CTLA-4 blockade in melanoma. Using immunoSEQ multiplex PCR, the repertoire was profiled, and TCRdb retains in-frame clones only, with some absent. This table holds 20,000 to 25,000 clones, approximately 90% found once. The V call is TRBV5-4, the J call TRBJ2-1; 7 bases fit TRBD2. This clonotype was obtained from a human donor with melanoma. The material was CD8+ T cells from peripheral blood, obtained before anti-PD-1 treatment. DNA for the CDR3: TGTGCCAGCAGCATCGGACTAGGGGCTAATGAGCAGTTCTTC. Translated, it gives CASSIGLGANEQFF.